This paragraph covers one T cell receptor (beta chain) sequence. These data belong to a study of human T cells and chemical hapten exposure. This CDR3 spans 14 amino acids. V lost 6 bases, J lost 5 bases, and 7 bases stayed unmatched. Per germline, CDR1 PRHDT and CDR2 FYEKMQ (reference sequence). Stated time point: patch test 2, 6 weeks after DPC sensitization. Treatment in this sample: therapeutic diphenylcyclopropenone sensitization with weekly scalp DPC. Each CDR3 protein gets one entry after TCRdb re-called the RACE reads with MiXCR. The sample yields tens of thousands of distinct CDR3 sequences, about 10% seen once.

The sample consisted of whole blood, taken in connection with sensitization to the hapten diphenylcyclopropenone (DPC). The source is a man aged 35 to 55 with alopecia areata. Some clones in this sample may be carry-over from other donors' samples. This chain joins TRBV13 and TRBJ1-1; 9 bases are shared with TRBD1. The CDR3 nucleotides read TGTGCCAGCAGGCTACAGGGGGCTGGAACTGAAGCTTTCTTT. It yields the protein CASRLQGAGTEAFF.